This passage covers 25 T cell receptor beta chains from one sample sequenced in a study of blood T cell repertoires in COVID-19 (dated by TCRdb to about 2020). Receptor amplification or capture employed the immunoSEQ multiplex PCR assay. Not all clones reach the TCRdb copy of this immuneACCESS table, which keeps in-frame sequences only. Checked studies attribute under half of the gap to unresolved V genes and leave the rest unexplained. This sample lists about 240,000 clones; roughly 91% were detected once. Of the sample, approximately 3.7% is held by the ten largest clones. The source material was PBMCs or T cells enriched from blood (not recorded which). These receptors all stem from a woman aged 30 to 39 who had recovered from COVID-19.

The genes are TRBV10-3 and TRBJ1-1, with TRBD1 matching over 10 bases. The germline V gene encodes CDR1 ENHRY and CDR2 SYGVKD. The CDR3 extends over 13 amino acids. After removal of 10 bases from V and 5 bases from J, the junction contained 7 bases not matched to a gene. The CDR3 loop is CATGTGDRTEAFF. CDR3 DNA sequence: TGTGCCACCGGGACAGGGGATAGGACTGAAGCTTTCTTT.

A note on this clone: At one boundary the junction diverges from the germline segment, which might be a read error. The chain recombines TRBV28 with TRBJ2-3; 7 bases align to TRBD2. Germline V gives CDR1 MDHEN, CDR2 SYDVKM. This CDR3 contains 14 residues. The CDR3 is CASRLGGSIDTQYF. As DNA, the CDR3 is TGTGCCAGCAGACTAGGCGGGAGCATAGATACGCAGTATTTT.

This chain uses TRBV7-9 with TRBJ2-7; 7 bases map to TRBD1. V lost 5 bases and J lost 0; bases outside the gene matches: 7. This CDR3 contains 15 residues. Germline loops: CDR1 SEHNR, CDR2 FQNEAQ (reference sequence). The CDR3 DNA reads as TGTGCCAGCAGCAAGGGACAGCGAAGCTCCTACGAGCAGTACTTC. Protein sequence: CASSKGQRSSYEQYF.

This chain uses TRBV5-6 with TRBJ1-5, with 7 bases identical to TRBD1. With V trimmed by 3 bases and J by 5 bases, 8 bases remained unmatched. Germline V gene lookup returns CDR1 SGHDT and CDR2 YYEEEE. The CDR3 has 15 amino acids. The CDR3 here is CASSSIRQGHQPQHF. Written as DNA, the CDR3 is TGTGCCAGCAGCTCAATTAGACAGGGCCATCAGCCCCAGCATTTT.

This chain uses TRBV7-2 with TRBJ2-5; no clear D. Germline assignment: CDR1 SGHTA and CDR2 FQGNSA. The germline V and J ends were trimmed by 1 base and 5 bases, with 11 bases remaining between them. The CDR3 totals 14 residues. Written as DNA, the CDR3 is TGTGCCAGCAGCTTAGGACTCCGACCCGAGACCCAGTACTTC. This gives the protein CASSLGLRPETQYF.

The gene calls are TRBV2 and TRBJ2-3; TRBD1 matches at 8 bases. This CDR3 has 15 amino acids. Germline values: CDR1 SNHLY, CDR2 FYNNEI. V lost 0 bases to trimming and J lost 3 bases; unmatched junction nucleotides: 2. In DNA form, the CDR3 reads TGTGCCAGCAGTGAAGCGCAGGGGGCAACAGATACGCAGTATTTT. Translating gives CASSEAQGATDTQYF.

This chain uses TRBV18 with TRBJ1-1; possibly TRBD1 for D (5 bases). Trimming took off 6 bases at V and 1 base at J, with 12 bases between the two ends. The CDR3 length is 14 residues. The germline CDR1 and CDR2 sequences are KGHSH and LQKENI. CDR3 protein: CASSPQGSNTEAFF. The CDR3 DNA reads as TGTGCCAGCTCGCCCCAGGGTTCGAACACTGAAGCTTTCTTT.

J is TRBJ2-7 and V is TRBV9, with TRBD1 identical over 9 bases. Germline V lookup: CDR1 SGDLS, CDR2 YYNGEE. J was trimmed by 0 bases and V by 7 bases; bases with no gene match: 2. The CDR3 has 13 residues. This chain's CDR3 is CASGQGSSYEQYF. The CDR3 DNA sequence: TGTGCCAGCGGACAGGGGTCCTCCTACGAGCAGTACTTC.

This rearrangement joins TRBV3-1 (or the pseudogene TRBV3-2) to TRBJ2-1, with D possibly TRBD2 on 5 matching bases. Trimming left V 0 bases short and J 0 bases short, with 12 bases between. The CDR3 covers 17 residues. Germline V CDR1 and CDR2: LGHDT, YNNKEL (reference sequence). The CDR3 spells CASSQDLFGDSYNEQFF. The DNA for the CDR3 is TGTGCCAGCAGCCAAGATTTGTTCGGGGACTCCTACAATGAGCAGTTCTTC.

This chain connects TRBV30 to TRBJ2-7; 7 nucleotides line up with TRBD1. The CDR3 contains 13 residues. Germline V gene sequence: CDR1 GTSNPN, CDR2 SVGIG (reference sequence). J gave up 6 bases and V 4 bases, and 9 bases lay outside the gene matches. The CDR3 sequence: CAWNGDRESEQYF. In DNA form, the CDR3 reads TGTGCCTGGAACGGCGACAGGGAGAGCGAGCAGTACTTC. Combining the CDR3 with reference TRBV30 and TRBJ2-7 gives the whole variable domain SQTIHQWPATLVQPVGSPLSLECTVEGTSNPNLYWYRQAAGRGLQLLFYSVGIGQISSEVPQNLSASRPQDRQFILSSKKLLLSDSGFYLCAWNGDRESEQYFGPGTRLTVT.

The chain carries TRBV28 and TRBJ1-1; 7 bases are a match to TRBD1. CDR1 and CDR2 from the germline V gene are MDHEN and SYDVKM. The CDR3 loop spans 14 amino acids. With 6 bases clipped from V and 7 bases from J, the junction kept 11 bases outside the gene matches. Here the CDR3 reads CASREGSRTGEAFF. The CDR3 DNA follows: TGTGCCAGCAGGGAGGGTAGTCGGACAGGTGAAGCTTTCTTT. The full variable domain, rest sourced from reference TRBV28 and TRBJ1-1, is DVKVTQSSRYLVKRTGEKVFLECVQDMDHENMFWYRQDPGLGLRLIYFSYDVKMKEKGDIPEGYSVSREKKERFSLILESASTNQTSMYLCASREGSRTGEAFFGQGTRLTVV.

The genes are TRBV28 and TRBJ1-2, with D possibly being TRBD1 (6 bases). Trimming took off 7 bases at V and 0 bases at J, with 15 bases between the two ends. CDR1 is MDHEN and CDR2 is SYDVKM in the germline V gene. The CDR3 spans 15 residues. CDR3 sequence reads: CASTPGWGPNYGYTF. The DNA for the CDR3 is TGTGCCAGCACCCCAGGGTGGGGGCCTAACTATGGCTACACCTTC.

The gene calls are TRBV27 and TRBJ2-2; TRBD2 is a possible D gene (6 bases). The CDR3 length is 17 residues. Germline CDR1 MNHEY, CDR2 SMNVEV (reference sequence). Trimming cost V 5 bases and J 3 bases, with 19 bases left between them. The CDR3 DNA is TGTGCCAGCAGTCCGGCGATTAGCGGAACCCACACCGGGGAGCTGTTTTTT. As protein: CASSPAISGTHTGELFF.

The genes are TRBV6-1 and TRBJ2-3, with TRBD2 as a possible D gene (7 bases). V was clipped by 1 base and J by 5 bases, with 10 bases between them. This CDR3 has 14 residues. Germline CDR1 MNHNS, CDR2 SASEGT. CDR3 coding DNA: TGTGCCAGCAGTGAAGAAGGGGGGGTAGATACGCAGTATTTT. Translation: CASSEEGGVDTQYF.

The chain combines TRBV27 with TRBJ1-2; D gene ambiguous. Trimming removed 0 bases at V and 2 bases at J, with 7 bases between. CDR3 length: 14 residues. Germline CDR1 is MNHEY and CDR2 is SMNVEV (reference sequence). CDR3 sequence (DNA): TGTGCCAGCAGTTTATCCAGGCGCAACTATGGCTACACCTTC. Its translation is CASSLSRRNYGYTF.

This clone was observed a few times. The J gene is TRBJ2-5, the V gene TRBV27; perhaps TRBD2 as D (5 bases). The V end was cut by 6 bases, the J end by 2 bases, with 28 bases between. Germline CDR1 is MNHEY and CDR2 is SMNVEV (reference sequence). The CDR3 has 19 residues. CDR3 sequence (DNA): TGTGCCAGCAGGACCACCTGGGTCCGTACGGGAAGGGCACAAGAGACCCAGTACTTC. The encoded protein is CASRTTWVRTGRAQETQYF.

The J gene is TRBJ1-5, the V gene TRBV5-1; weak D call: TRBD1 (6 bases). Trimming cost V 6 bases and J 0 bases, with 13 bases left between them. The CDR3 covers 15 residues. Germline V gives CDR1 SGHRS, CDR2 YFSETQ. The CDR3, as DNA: TGCGCCAGCAAGCGGGGGGCGGATAGCAATCAGCCCCAGCATTTT. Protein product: CASKRGADSNQPQHF.

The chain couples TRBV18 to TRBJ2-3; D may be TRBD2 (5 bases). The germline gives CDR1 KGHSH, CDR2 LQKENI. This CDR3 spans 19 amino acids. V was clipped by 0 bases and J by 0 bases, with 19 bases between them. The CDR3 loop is CASSPPSQGFRTSTDTQYF. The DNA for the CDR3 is TGTGCCAGCTCACCACCCTCCCAAGGTTTTCGGACTAGCACAGATACGCAGTATTTT.

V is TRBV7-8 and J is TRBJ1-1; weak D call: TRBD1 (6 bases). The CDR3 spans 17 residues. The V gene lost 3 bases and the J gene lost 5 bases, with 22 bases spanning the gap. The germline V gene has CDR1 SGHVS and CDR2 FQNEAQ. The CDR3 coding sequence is TGTGCCAGCAGCTTTTTGTATTCGGCCTTCGGGACAACTGAAGCTTTCTTT. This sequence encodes CASSFLYSAFGTTEAFF.

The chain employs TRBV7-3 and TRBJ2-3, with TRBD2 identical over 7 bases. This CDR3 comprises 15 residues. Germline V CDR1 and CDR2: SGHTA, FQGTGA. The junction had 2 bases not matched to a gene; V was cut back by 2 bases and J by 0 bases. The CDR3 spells CASSLQAGSTDTQYF. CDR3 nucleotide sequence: TGTGCCAGCAGCTTACAAGCGGGGAGCACAGATACGCAGTATTTT.

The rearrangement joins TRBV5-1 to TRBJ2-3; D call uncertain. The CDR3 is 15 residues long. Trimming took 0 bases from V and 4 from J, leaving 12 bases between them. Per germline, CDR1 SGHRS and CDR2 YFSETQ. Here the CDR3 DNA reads TGCGCCAGCAGCTTGGCCCTGATGTCGGCAGATACGCAGTATTTT. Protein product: CASSLALMSADTQYF. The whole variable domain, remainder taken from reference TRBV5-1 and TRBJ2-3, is KAGVTQTPRYLIKTRGQQVTLSCSPISGHRSVSWYQQTPGQGLQFLFEYFSETQRNKGNFPGRFSGRQFSNSRSEMNVSTLELGDSALYLCASSLALMSADTQYFGPGTRLTVL.

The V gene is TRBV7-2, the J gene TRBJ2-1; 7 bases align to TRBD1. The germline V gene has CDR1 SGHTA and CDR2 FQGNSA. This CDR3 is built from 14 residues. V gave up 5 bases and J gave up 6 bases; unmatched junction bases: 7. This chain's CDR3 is CASSPRQGSNEQFF. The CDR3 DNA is TGTGCCAGCAGCCCCCGACAGGGATCCAATGAGCAGTTCTTC.

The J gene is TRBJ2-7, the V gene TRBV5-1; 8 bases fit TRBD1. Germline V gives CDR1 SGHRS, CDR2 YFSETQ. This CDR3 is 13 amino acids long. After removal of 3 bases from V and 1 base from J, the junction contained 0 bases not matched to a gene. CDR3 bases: TGCGCCAGCAGCTGGGACAGGTCCTACGAGCAGTACTTC. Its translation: CASSWDRSYEQYF.

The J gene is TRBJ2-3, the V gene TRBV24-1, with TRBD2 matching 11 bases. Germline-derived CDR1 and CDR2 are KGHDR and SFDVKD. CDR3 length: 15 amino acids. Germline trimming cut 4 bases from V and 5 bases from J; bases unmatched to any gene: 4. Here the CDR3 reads CATSENSGRGDTQYF. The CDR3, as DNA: TGTGCCACCAGTGAGAATAGCGGGAGGGGAGATACGCAGTATTTT.

As DNA, the CDR3 is TGTGCCAGCAGTTTATTTTCTTCACTTTCGAACACTGAAGCTTTCTTT. It encodes CASSLFSSLSNTEAFF. The chain is built from TRBV27 and TRBJ1-1; no definite D call. The length of the CDR3 is 16 residues. The germline CDR1 and CDR2 sequences are MNHEY and SMNVEV (reference sequence). The V gene lost 1 base and the J gene lost 1 base, with 13 bases spanning the gap.